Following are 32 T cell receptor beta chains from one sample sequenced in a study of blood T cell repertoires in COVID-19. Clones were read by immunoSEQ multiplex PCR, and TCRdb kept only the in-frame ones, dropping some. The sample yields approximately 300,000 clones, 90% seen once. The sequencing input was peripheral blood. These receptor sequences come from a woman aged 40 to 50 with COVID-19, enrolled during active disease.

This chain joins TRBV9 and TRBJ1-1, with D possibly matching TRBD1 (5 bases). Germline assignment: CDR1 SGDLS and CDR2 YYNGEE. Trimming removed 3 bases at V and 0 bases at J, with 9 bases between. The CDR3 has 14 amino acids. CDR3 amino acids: CASSGTTMNTEAFF. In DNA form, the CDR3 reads TGTGCCAGCAGCGGGACAACTATGAACACTGAAGCTTTCTTT. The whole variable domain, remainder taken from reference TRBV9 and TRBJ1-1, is DSGVTQTPKHLITATGQRVTLRCSPRSGDLSVYWYQQSLDQGLQFLIQYYNGEERAKGNILERFSAQQFPDLHSELNLSSLELGDSALYFCASSGTTMNTEAFFGQGTRLTVV.

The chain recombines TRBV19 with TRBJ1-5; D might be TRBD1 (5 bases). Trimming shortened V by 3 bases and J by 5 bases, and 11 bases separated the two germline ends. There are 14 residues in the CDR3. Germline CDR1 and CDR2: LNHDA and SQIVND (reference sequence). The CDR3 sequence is CASSIPGGDQPQHF. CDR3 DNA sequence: TGTGCCAGTAGTATTCCCGGGGGGGATCAGCCCCAGCATTTT.

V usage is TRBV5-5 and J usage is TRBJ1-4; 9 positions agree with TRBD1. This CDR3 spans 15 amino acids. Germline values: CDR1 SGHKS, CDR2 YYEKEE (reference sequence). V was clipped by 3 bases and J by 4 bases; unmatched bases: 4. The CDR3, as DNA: TGTGCCAGCAGCTCGGGGGACAGGGTTAATGAAAAACTGTTTTTT. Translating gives CASSSGDRVNEKLFF.

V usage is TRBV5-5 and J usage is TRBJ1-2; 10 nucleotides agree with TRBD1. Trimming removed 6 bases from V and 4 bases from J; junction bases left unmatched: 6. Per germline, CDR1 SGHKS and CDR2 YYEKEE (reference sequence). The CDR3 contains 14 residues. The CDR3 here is CASTPTGGGYGYTF. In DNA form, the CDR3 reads TGTGCCAGCACCCCGACAGGGGGCGGCTATGGCTACACCTTC.

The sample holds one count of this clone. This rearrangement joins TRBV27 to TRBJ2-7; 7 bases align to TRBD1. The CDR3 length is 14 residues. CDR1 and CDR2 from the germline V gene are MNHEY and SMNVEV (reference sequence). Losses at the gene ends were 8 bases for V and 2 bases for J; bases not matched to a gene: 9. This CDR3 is CASHDPGQPYEQYF. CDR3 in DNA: TGTGCCAGCCACGATCCGGGACAGCCCTACGAGCAGTACTTC.

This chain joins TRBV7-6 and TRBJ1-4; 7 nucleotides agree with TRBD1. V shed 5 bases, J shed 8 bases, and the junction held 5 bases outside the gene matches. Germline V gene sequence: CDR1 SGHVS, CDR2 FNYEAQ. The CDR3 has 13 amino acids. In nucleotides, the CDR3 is TGTGCCAGCAGCCGCGGACAGGACGAAAAACTGTTTTTT. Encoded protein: CASSRGQDEKLFF.

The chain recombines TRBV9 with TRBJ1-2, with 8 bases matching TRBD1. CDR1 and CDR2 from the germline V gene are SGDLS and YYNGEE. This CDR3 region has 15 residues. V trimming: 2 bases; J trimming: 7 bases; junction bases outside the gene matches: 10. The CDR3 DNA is TGTGCCAGCAGCGTCCAGACACAGGGGGTGGCTGGCTACACCTTC. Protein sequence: CASSVQTQGVAGYTF.

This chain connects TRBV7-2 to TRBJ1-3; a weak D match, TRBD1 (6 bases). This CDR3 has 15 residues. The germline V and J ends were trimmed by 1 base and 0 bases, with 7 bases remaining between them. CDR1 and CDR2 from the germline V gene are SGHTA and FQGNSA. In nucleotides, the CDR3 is TGTGCCAGCAGCTTAGGGACAGTCTCTGGAAACACCATATATTTT. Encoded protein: CASSLGTVSGNTIYF.

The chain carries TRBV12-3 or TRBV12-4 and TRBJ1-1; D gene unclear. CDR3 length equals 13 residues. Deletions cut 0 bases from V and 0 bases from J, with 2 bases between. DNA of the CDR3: TGTGCCAGCAGTTTAGCCATGAACACTGAAGCTTTCTTT. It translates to CASSLAMNTEAFF.

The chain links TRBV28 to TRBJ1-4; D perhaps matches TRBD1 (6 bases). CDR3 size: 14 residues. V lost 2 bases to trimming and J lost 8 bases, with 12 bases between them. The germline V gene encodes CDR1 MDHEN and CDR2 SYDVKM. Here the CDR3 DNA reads TGTGCCAGCAGTTTAGGGTCTCAGGGGGAAAAACTGTTTTTT. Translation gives CASSLGSQGEKLFF.

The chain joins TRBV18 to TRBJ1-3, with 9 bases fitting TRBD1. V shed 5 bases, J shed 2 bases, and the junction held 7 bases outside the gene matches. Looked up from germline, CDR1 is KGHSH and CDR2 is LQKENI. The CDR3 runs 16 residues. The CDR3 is CASSTDDRGAGNTIYF. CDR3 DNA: TGTGCCAGCTCAACCGATGACAGGGGGGCTGGAAACACCATATATTTT.

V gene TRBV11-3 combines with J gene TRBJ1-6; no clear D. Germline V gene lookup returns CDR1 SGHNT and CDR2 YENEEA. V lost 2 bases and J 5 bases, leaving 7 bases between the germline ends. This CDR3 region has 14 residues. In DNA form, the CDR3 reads TGTGCCAGCAGCTTATACAGCCATAATTCACCCCTCCACTTT. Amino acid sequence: CASSLYSHNSPLHF.

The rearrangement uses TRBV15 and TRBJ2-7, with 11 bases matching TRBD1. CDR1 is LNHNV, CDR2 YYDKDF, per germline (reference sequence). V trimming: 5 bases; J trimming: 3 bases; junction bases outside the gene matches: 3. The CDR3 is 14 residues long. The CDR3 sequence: CATSGDRGNYEQYF. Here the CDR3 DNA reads TGTGCCACCAGCGGGGACAGGGGGAACTACGAGCAGTACTTC.

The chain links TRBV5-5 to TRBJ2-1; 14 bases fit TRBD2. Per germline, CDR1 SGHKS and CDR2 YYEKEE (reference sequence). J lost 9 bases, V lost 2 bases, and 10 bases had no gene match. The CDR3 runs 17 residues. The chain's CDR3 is CASSFPGLAGDGGEQFF. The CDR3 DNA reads TGTGCCAGCAGCTTCCCGGGACTAGCGGGAGATGGAGGTGAGCAGTTCTTC.

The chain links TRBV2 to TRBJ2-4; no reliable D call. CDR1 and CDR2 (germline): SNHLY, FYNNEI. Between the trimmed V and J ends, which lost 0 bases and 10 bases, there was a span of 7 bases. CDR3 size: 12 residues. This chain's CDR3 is CASSEASHIQYF. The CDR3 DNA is TGTGCCAGCAGTGAAGCTAGCCATATTCAGTACTTC.

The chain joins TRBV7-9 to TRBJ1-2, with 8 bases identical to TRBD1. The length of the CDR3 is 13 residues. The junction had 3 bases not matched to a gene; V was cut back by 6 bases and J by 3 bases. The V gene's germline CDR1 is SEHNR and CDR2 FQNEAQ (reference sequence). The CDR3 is CASSTQGDYGYTF. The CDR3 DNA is TGTGCCAGCAGTACACAGGGGGACTATGGCTACACCTTC.

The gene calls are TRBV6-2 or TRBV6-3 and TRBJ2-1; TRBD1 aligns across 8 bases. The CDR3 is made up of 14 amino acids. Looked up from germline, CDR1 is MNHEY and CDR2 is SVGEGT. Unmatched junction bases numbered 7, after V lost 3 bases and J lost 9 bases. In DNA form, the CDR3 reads TGTGCCAGCAGTTATTCACAGGGGGTTACTGAGCAGTTCTTC. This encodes CASSYSQGVTEQFF.

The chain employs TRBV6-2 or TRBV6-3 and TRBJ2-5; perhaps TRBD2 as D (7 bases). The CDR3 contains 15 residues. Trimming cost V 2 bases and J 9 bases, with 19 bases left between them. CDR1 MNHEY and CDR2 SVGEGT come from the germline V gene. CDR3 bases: TGTGCCAGCAGTTACGATGGCGGGGGCTCGTGGGCCCAGTACTTC. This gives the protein CASSYDGGGSWAQYF.

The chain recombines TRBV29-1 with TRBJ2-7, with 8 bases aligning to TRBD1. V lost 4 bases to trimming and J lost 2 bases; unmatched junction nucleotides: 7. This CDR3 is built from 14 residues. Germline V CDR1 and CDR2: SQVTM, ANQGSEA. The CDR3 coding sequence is TGCAGCGTTGTTATGAGACAGGGGCCCTACGAGCAGTACTTC. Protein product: CSVVMRQGPYEQYF.

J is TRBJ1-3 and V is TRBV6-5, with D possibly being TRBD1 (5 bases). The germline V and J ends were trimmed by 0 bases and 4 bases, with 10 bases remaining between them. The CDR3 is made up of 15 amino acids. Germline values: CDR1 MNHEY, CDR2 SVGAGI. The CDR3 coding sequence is TGTGCCAGCAGTTACTCGGGGACTGTCGGAAACACCATATATTTT. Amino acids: CASSYSGTVGNTIYF.

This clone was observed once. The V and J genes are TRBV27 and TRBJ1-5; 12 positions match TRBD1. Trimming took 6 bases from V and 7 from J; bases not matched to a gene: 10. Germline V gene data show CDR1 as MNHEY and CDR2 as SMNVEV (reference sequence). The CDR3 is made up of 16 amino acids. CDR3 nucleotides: TGTGCCAGCAGCCTATCCGGGACAGGGGGCGGGCAGCCCCAGCATTTT. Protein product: CASSLSGTGGGQPQHF.

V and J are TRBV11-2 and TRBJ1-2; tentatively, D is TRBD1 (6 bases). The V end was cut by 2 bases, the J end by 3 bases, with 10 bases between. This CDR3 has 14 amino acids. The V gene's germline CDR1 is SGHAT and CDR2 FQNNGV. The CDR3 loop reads CASSLYPGDYGYTF. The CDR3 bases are TGTGCCAGCAGCTTATACCCAGGGGACTATGGCTACACCTTC.

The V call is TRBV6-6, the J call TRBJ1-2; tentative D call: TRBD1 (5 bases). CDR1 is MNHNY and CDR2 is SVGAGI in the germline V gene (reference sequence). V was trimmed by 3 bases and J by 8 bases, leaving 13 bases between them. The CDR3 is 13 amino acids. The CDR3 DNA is TGTGCCAGCAGTTATGGGGCCGAAGGGGGCTACACCTTC. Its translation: CASSYGAEGGYTF.

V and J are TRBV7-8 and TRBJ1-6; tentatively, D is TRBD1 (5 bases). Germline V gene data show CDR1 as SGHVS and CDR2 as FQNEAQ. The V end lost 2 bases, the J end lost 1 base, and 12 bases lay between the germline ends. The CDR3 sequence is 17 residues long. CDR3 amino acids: CASSLLQALSYNSPLHF. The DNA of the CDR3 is TGTGCCAGCAGCTTACTACAGGCATTGTCCTATAATTCACCCCTCCACTTT.

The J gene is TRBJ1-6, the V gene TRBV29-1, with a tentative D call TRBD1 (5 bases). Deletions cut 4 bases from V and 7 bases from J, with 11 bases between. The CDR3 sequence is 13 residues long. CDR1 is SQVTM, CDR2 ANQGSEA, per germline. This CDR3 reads CSVAPQGNSPLHF. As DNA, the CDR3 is TGCAGCGTTGCGCCGCAGGGAAATTCACCCCTCCACTTT. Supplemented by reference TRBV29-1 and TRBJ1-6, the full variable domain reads SAVISQKPSRDICQRGTSLTIQCQVDSQVTMMFWYRQQPGQSLTLIATANQGSEATYESGFVIDKFPISRPNLTFSTLTVSNMSPEDSSIYLCSVAPQGNSPLHFGNGTRLTVT.

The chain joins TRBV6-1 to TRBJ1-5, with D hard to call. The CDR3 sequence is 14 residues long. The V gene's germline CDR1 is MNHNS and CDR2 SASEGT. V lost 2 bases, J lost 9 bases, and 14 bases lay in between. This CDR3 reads CASSESDDAGPQHF. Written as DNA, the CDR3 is TGTGCCAGCAGTGAATCCGACGACGCGGGGCCCCAGCATTTT.

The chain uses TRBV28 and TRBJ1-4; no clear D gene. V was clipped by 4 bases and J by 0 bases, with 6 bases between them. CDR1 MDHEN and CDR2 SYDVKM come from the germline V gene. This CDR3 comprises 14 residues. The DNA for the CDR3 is TGTGCCAGCAGTTCCTCTGCAACTAATGAAAAACTGTTTTTT. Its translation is CASSSSATNEKLFF.

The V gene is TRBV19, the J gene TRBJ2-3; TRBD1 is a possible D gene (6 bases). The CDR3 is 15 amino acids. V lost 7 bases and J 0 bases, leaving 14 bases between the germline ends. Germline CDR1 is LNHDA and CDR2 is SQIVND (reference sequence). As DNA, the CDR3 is TGTGCCAGTAAACCCGGACAGCCGAGCACAGATACGCAGTATTTT. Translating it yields CASKPGQPSTDTQYF.

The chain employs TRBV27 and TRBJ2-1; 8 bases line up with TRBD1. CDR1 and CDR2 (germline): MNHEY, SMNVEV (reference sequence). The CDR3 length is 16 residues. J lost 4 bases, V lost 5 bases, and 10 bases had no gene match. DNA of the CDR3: TGTGCCAGCAGTAAGGCAGGGGGCTCCTATTACAATGAGCAGTTCTTC. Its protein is CASSKAGGSYYNEQFF.

CDR3 residues: CASSLEGGTEAFF. Written as DNA, the CDR3 is TGCGCCAGCAGCTTGGAAGGGGGCACTGAAGCTTTCTTT. This sequence joins TRBV5-1 and TRBJ1-1; TRBD1 is a possible D gene (6 bases). CDR3 length: 13 residues. The germline CDR1 and CDR2 sequences are SGHRS and YFSETQ. V lost 0 bases and J lost 4, with 7 bases in between.

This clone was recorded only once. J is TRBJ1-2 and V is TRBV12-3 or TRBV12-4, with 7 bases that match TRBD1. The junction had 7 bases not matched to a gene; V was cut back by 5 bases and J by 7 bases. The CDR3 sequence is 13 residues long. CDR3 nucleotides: TGTGCCAGCAGTCTAACAGGGGTAGGTGGCTACACCTTC. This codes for CASSLTGVGGYTF.

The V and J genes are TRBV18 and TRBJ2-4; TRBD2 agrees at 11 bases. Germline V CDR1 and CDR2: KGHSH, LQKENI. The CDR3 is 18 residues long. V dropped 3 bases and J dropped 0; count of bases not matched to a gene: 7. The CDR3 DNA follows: TGTGCCAGCTCACCGACGGGACTAGCGGATTTAGCCAAAAACATTCAGTACTTC. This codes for CASSPTGLADLAKNIQYF.